This TCR beta chain originates from a study of T cells in Graves' hyperthyroidism and ophthalmopathy. Study details: It was at initial diagnosis, before any treatment, that peripheral blood was collected.

For this clonotype: The antigen remains unidentified.

Overall study findings and caveats: Onset of ophthalmopathy came a median around 6.5 months after the model predicted it.

Amplified TCR beta CDR3 regions came from RNA transcripts. TCR CDR3 underwent first-round RT-PCR with the HTBI primer set. TCRdb reprocessed the multiplex PCR reads via MiXCR and lists one record per CDR3 protein. The sample carries just under 750,000 distinct CDR3 sequences, 30% to 40% recorded once. Lactation, pregnancy, other autoimmune disease or uncontrolled infection led to exclusion of patients. From 9 to 10 ml of fresh peripheral blood, PBMCs were isolated. The CDR3 has 14 residues. Trimming cost V 10 bases and J 5 bases; bases outside gene matches: 12. CDR1 and CDR2 (germline): ENHRY, SYGVKD. The rearrangement joins TRBV10-3 to TRBJ2-7, with 9 bases aligning to TRBD1. The clonotype comes from a woman between 35 and 50 years old with Graves' hyperthyroidism. The source material was blood. The DNA for the CDR3 is TGTGCCAGCCGACAGCCGGGACAGGGCCACGAGCAGTACTTC. It codes for CASRQPGQGHEQYF.